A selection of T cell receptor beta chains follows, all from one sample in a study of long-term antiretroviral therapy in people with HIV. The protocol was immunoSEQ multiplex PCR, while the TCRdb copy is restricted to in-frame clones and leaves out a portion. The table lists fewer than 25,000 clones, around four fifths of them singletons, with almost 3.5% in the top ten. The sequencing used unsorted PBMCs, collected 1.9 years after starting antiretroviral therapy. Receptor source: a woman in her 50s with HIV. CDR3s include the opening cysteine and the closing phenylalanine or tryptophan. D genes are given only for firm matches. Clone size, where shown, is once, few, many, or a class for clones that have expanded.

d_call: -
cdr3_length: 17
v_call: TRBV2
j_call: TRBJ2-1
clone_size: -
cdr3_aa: CASSHTMTATSSFEQFF
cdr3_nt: TGTGCCAGCAGTCACACCATGACGGCGACTAGTTCTTTTGAGCAGTTCTTC

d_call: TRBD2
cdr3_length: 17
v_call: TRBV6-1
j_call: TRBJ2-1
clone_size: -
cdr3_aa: CASSEELSGGFYNEQFF
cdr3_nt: TGTGCCAGCAGTGAAGAATTAAGCGGGGGATTTTACAATGAGCAGTTCTTC

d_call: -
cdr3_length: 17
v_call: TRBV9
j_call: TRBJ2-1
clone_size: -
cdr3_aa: CASSLMHSARSYNEQFF
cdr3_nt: TGTGCCAGCAGCCTCATGCATAGCGCCCGATCCTACAATGAGCAGTTCTTC

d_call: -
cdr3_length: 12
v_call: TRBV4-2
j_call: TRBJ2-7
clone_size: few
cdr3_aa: CASSQEAYEQYF
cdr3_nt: TGTGCCAGCAGCCAAGAGGCCTACGAGCAGTACTTC

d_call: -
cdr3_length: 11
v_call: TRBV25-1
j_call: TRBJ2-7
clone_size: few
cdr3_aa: CASSGTYEQYF
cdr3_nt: TGTGCCAGCAGTGGCACCTACGAGCAGTACTTC

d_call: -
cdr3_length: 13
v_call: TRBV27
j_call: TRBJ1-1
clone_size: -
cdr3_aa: CASSLSRGTEAFF
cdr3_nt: TGTGCCAGCAGTTTATCGAGGGGCACTGAAGCTTTCTTT

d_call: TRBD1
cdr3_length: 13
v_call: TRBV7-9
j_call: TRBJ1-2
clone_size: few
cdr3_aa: CASSSTGTGKDTF
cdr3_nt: TGTGCCAGCAGCTCTACCGGGACAGGGAAGGACACCTTC

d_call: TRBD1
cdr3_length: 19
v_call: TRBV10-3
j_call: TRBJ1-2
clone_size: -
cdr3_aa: CAISEGDRGLFKANYGYTF
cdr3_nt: TGTGCCATCAGTGAGGGGGACAGGGGACTCTTTAAAGCTAACTATGGCTACACCTTC

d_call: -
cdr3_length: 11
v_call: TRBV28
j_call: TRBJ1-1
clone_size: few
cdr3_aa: CASSFAGKAFF
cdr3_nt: TGTGCCAGCAGTTTTGCGGGGAAAGCTTTCTTT

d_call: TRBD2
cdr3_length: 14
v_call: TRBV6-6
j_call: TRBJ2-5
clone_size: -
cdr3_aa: CASTPPGGGETQYF
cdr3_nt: TGTGCCAGCACCCCGCCGGGAGGAGGGGAGACCCAGTACTTC

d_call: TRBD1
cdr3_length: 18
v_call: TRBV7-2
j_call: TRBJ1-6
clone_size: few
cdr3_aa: CASSLRQGGGLTNSPLHF
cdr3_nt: TGTGCCAGCAGCTTGCGACAGGGCGGTGGGCTAACAAATTCACCCCTCCACTTT

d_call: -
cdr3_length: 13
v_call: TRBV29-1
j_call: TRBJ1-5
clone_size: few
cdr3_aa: CSASAGTNQPQHF
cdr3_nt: TGCAGCGCCTCCGCCGGGACGAATCAGCCCCAGCATTTT

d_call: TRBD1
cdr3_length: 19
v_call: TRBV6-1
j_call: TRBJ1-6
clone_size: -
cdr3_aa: CASSEFELGRTGTNSPLHF
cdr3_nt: TGTGCCAGCAGTGAATTCGAGCTTGGCCGGACAGGAACAAATTCACCCCTCCACTTT

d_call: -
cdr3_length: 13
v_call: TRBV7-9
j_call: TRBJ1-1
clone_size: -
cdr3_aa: CASSTQGPTEAFF
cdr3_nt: TGTGCCAGCAGCACACAGGGTCCCACTGAAGCTTTCTTT